This T cell receptor beta chain was recorded in a study of blood T cell repertoires in COVID-19. Sequencing was performed with immunoSEQ multiplex PCR; in TCRdb, only in-frame clones are kept and a portion is missing. The repertoire holds nearly 15,000 clones, with 70% to 80% as singletons. Germline V gene sequence: CDR1 LGHNA, CDR2 YNFKEQ. The CDR3 is 18 residues long. Trimming cost V 2 bases and J 5 bases; bases outside gene matches: 15. The genes are TRBV4-2 and TRBJ1-2; TRBD1 aligns across 9 bases. This sequence originates from a human donor in a cohort sampled during active COVID-19. Material: peripheral blood. This CDR3 is CASSQMTTPGQGVYGYTF. Here the CDR3 DNA reads TGTGCCAGCAGCCAAATGACCACTCCGGGACAGGGAGTATATGGCTACACCTTC.